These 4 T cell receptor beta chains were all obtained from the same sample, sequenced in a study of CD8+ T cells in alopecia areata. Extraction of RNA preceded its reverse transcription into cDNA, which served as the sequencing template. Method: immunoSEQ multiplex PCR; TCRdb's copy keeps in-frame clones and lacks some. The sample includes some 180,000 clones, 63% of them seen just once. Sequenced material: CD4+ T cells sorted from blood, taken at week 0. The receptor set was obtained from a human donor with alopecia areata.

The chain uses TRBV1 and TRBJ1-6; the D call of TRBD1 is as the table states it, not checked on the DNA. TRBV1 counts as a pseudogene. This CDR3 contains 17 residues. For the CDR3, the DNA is TGCACCAGCAGCCAAGATAGGGGACAGATTTATAATTCACCCCTCCACTTT. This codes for CTSSQDRGQIYNSPLHF.

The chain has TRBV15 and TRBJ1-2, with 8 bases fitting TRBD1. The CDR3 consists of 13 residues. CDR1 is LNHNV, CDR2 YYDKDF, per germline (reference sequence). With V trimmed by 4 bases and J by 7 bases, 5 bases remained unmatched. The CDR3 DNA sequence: TGTGCCACCAGCAAGCCAGGGGGCGGTGGCTACACCTTC. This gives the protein CATSKPGGGGYTF. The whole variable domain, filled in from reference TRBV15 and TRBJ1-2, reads DAMVIQNPRYQVTQFGKPVTLSCSQTLNHNVMYWYQQKSSQAPKLLFHYYDKDFNNEADTPDNFQSRRPNTSFCFLDIRSPGLGDTAMYLCATSKPGGGGYTFGSGTRLTVV.

The CDR3 coding sequence is TGTGCCATCAGGGAGGACAGTTACTACGAGCAGTACTTC. Amino acids: CAIREDSYYEQYF. V is TRBV10-3 and J is TRBJ2-7; tentatively, D is TRBD1 (6 bases). V lost 6 bases and J 3 bases, leaving 12 bases between the germline ends. The CDR3 runs to 13 residues. Germline V gene data show CDR1 as ENHRY and CDR2 as SYGVKD.

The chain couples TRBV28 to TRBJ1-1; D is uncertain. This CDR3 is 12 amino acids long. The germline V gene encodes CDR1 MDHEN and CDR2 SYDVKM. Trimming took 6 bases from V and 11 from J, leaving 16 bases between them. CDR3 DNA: TGTGCCAGCAGCCGTAACCCTGCTTGGGCTTTCTTT. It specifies CASSRNPAWAFF.